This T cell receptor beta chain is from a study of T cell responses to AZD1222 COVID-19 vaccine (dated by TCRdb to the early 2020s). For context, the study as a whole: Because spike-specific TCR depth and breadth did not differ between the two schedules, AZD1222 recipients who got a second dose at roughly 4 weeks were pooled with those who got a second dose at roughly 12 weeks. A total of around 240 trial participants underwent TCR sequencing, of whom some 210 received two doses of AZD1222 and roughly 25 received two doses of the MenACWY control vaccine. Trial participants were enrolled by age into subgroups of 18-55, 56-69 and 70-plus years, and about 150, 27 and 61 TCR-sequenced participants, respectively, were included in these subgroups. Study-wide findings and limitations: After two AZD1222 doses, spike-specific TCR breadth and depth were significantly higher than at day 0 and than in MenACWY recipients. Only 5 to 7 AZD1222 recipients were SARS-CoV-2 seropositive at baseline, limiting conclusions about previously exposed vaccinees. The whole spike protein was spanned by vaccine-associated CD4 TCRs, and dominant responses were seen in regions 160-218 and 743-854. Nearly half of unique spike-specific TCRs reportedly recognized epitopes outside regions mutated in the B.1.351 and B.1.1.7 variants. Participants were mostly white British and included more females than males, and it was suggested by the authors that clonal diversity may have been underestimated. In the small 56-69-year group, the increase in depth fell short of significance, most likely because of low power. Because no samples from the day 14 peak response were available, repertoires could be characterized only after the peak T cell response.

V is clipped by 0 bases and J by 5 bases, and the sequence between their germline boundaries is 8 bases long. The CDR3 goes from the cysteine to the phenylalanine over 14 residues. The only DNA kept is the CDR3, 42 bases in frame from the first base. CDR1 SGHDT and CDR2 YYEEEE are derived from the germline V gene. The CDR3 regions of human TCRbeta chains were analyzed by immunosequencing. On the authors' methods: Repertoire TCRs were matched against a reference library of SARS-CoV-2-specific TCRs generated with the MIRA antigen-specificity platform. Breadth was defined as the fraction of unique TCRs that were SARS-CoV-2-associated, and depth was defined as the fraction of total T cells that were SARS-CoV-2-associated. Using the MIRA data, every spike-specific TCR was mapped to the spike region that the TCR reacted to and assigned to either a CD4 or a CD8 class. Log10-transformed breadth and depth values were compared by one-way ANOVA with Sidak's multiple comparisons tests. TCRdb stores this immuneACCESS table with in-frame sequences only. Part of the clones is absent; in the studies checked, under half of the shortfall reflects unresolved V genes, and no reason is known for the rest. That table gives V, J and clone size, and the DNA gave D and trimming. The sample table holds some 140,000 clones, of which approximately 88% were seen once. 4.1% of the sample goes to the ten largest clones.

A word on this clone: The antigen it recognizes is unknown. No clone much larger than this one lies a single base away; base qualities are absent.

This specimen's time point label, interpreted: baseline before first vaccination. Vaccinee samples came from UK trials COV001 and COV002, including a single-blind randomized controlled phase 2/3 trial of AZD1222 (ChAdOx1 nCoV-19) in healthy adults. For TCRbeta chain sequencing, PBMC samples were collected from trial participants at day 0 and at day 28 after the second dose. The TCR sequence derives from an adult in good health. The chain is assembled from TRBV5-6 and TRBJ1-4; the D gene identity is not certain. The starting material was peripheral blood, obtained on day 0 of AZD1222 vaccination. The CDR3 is CASSLVDQNEKLFF. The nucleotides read TGTGCCAGCAGCTTGGTGGATCAAAATGAAAAACTGTTTTTT.